This T cell receptor beta chain is drawn from a study of control samples from healthy donors and cancer patients. CDR3 length equals 11 residues. Per germline, CDR1 SEHNR and CDR2 FQNEAQ (reference sequence). The V and J ends lost 4 bases and 6 bases respectively, with 7 bases between them. This clone was detected once. Here immunoSEQ multiplex PCR was the method, and the copy in TCRdb shows in-frame clones only, minus some. The sample shows approximately 220,000 clones, roughly 94% of them seen only once. The sequencing input was blood. The TCR sequence derives from a man aged 45-65 years in good health. This chain uses TRBV7-9 with TRBJ2-7, with D unclear. CDR3 loop: CASSSFGEQYV. CDR3 sequence (DNA): TGTGCCAGCAGCTCGTTTGGCGAGCAGTACGTC.